Reported below is one T cell receptor (beta chain). What antigen it recognizes has not been identified. No much larger clone exists at a distance of one base, and base qualities are not known. The entry originates in a study of OX40 agonist ivuxolimab in advanced cancers. With regard to the full study: The costimulatory receptor OX40 (CD134) was targeted by ivuxolimab, a fully human IgG2 agonistic monoclonal antibody. Intravenous ivuxolimab was administered to patients every 2 weeks at six dose levels: 0.01, 0.1, 0.3, 1.5, 3 and 10 mg/kg. Of the approximately 54 patients in dose escalation, about 20 had hepatocellular carcinoma, some 15 had melanoma, 9 had renal cell carcinoma and 9 had head and neck cancer. A male proportion of roughly 80% and a mean age of approximately 58 years, ranging from about 20 to 79, were recorded for the dose-escalation cohort. Prior anti-PD-1, anti-PD-L1 or anti-CTLA-4 therapy was permitted, and checkpoint inhibitors had been received by under 50% of dose-escalation patients. Partial responses occurred in three dose-escalation patients, of whom one had hepatocellular carcinoma and two had cutaneous melanoma. The purpose of peripheral TCRbeta sequencing was to test whether ivuxolimab changed TCR sequence diversity and led to clonal T-cell expansion. The monotherapy dose-escalation portion (N of about 49 patients) of the phase I ivuxolimab trial is reported in the paper.

To sequence the TCRbeta CDR3 region, genomic DNA was isolated from the sorted cells. The immunoSEQ Assay was used to sequence the TCRbeta CDR3 regions. TCRdb's version of the immuneACCESS table is confined to in-frame rearrangements and falls short of the full clone set. An unresolved V gene accounts for under half of the shortfall where checked; the remainder is of unknown origin. The sample table contains about 73,000 clones; only one count was recorded for about 90% of them. The top ten clonotypes cover approximately 9.9% of the sample. Results and caveats for the whole study, not just this receptor: In the 0.1-3.0 mg/kg groups, partial responders had among the lowest normalized peripheral clonal expansion, particularly in CD8+ T cells. On average, CD8+ T cells showed more expanded clones than CD4+ T cells after ivuxolimab. Low levels of normalized T-cell clonal expansion were also seen in some nonresponding patients. Antigen specificity was not determined for the clonally expanded peripheral T cells. At doses from 0.1 to 3.0 mg/kg, clonal expansion was seen in both CD4+ and CD8+ blood T cells between baseline and week 6.

The trial excluded patients who had a history of autoimmune disease or were on systemic immunosuppression. Peripheral blood for TCR sequencing was drawn from every dose cohort at baseline, at cycle 4 day 1 and at cycle 7 day 1. The samples were drawn from a first-in-human, open-label, multicenter phase I dose-escalation trial of ivuxolimab. Adults with locally advanced or metastatic melanoma, renal cell carcinoma, hepatocellular carcinoma or head and neck squamous cell carcinoma were enrolled in the trial. Before TCR sequencing, CD4+ T cells and CD8+ T cells were sorted from peripheral blood as separate populations. Here the sequenced sample was CD4+ or CD8+ T cells sorted from blood, taken in a trial of the OX40 agonist ivuxolimab. The TCR originated in an adult with an advanced solid tumor such as melanoma, head and neck, liver or kidney cancer.

CDR3 region: CASSDGGGGGADEQYF. The DNA is as follows: TGCGCCAGCAGCGACGGTGGAGGTGGGGGCGCGGACGAGCAGTACTTC. The receptor chain draws on TRBV10-1 and TRBJ2-7, and TRBD1 may be the D gene, going by 6 matching bases. The CDR3 covers 16 residues, taking in both the cysteine and the phenylalanine. CDR3 DNA is the only sequence kept; it has 48 bases, read in frame from the first base. V is pared back by 6 bases and J by 5 bases, with 23 bases lying between the germline termini. CDR1 and CDR2, per the germline V gene (reference sequence), are WNHNN and SYGVQD.